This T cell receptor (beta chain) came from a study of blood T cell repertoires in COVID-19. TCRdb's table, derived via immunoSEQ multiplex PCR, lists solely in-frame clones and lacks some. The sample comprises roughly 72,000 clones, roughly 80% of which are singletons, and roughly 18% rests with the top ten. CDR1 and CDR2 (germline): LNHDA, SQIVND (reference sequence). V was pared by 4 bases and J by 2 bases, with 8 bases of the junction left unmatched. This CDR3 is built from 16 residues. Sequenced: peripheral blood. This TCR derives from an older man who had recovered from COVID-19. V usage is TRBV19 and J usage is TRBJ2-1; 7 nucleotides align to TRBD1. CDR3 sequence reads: CASSRGNRGTYNEQFF. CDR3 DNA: TGTGCCAGTAGTAGGGGAAACAGGGGCACCTACAATGAGCAGTTCTTC.